This TCR beta chain comes out of a study of PD-L1 blockade in urothelial cancer. Whole-study context: The number of prior chemotherapy regimens per patient was 0 to 3.

As to time point: pretreatment peripheral blood. The CDR3 sequence is 13 residues long. Per the germline V gene, CDR1 is SGHRS and CDR2 is YFSETQ. With 6 bases removed from V and 0 bases from J, the gap between germline ends came to 9 bases. The data were produced by immunoSEQ multiplex PCR, yet TCRdb's version contains in-frame clones alone and is incomplete. The sample has some 80,000 clones, about 82% seen once; the top ten hold approximately 7.1%. This TCR came from a man aged 35 to 55 with urothelial cancer. J is TRBJ2-5 and V is TRBV5-1, with D perhaps matching TRBD1 (6 bases). The specimen comprised PBMCs, sampled around atezolizumab (anti-PD-L1) treatment. As DNA, the CDR3 is TGCGCCAGCACAACAGGGTACCAAGAGACCCAGTACTTC. Protein sequence: CASTTGYQETQYF.